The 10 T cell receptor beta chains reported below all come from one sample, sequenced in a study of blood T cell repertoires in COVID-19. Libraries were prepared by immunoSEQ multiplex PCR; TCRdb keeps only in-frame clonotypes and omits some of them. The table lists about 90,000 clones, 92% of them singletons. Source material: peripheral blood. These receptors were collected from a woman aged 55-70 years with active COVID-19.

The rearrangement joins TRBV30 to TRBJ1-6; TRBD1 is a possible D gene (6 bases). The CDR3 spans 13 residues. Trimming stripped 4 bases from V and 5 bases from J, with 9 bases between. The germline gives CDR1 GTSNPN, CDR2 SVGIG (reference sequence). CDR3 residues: CAWIRQDNSPLHF. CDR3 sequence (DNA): TGTGCCTGGATCAGACAGGATAATTCACCCCTCCACTTT.

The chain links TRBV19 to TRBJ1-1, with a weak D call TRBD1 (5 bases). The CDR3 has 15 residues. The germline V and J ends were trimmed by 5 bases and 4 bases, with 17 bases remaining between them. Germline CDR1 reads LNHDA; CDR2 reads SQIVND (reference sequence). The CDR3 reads CASSPRGVGSTEAFF. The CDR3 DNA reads TGTGCCAGTAGTCCCCGGGGGGTTGGGAGCACTGAAGCTTTCTTT.

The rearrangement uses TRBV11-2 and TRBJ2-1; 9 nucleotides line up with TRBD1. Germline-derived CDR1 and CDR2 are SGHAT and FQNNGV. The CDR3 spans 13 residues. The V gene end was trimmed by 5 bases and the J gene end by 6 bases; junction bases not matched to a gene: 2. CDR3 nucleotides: TGTGCCAGCAGCAGGACAGGGGCCAATGAGCAGTTCTTC. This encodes CASSRTGANEQFF.

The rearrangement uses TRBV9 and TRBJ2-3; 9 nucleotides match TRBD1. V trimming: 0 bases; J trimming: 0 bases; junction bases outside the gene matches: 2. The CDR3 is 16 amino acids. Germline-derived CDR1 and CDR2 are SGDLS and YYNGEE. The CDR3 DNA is TGTGCCAGCAGCGTAGGGACAGGGGCCAGCACAGATACGCAGTATTTT. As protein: CASSVGTGASTDTQYF.

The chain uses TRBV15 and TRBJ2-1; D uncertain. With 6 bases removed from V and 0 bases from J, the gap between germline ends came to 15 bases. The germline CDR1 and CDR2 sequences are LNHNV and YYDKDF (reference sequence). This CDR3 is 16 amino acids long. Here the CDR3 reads CATRSIPPSSYNEQFF. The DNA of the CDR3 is TGTGCCACCAGAAGCATCCCCCCGAGCTCCTACAATGAGCAGTTCTTC. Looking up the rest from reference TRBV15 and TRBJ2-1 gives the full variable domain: DAMVIQNPRYQVTQFGKPVTLSCSQTLNHNVMYWYQQKSSQAPKLLFHYYDKDFNNEADTPDNFQSRRPNTSFCFLDIRSPGLGDTAMYLCATRSIPPSSYNEQFFGPGTRLTVL.

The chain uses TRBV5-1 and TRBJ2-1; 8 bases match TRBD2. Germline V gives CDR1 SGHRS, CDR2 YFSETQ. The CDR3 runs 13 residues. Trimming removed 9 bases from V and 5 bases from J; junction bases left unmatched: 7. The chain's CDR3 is CATNSGTNNEQFF. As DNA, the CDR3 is TGCGCCACCAATAGCGGGACTAACAATGAGCAGTTCTTC.

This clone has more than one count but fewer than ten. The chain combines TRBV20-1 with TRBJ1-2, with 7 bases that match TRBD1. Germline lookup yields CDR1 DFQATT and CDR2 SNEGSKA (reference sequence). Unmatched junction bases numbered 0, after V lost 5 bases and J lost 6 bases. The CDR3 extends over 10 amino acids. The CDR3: CSADRDGYTF. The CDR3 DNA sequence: TGCAGTGCTGACAGGGATGGCTACACCTTC.

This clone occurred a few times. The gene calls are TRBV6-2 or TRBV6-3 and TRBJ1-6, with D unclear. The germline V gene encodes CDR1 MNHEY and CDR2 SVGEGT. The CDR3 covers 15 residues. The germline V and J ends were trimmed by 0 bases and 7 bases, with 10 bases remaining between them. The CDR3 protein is CASSYSTPKNSPLHF. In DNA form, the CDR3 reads TGTGCCAGCAGTTACTCGACACCGAAGAATTCACCCCTCCACTTT.

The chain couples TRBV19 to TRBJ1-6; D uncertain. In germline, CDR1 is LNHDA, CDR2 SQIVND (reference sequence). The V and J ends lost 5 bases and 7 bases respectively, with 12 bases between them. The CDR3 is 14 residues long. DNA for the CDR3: TGTGCCAGTAGTCCCACGTCGGGGAATTCACCCCTCCACTTT. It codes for CASSPTSGNSPLHF.

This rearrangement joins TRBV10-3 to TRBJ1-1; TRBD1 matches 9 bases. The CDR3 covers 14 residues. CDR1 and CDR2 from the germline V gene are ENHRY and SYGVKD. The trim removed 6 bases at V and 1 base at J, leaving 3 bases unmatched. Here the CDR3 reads CAIRGTGKNTEAFF. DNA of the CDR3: TGTGCCATCAGAGGGACAGGGAAGAACACTGAAGCTTTCTTT.